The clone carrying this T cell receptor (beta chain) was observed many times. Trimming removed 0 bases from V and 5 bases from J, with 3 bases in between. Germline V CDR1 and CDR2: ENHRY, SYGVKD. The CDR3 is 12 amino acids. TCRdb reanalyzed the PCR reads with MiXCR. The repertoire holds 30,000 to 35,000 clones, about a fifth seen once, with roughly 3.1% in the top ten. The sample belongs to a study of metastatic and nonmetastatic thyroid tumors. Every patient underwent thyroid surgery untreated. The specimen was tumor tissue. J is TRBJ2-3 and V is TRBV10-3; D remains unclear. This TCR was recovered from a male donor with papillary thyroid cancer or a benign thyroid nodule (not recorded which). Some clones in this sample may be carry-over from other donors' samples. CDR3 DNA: TGTGCCATCAGTGAGTCGTTAGATACGCAGTATTTT. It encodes CAISESLDTQYF.